A single sample is the source of the 3 T cell receptor beta chains below, sequenced in a study of T cell responses to AZD1222 COVID-19 vaccine. Sequencing used immunoSEQ multiplex PCR; TCRdb keeps in-frame clones, though not all of them. The table lists 57,000 or so clones, approximately 85% of them singletons. The material sequenced was peripheral blood, taken on day 0 of MenACWY control vaccination. These receptors were obtained from an adult in good health.

The table lists this clone with a count of one. The chain links TRBV7-2 to TRBJ2-7, with unresolved D. Germline V lookup: CDR1 SGHTA, CDR2 FQGNSA. This CDR3 is built from 12 residues. V was shortened by 1 base and J by 7 bases, with 8 bases between the two germline ends. This CDR3 reads CASSLGRREQYF. CDR3 in DNA: TGTGCCAGCAGCTTAGGACGGCGAGAGCAGTACTTC.

The chain carries TRBV6-2 or TRBV6-3 and TRBJ2-1; maybe TRBD1 (6 bases). The CDR3 runs to 14 residues. The germline gives CDR1 MNHEY, CDR2 SVGEGT. V was shortened by 4 bases and J by 8 bases, with 15 bases between the two germline ends. The CDR3 DNA reads as TGTGCCAGCAGTTGGAAGCCAGGGGCTCATGAGCAGTTCTTC. It yields the protein CASSWKPGAHEQFF.

V is TRBV30 and J is TRBJ2-7; D is undetermined. The CDR3 totals 12 residues. From germline, CDR1 is GTSNPN and CDR2 SVGIG (reference sequence). Trimming took off 4 bases at V and 0 bases at J, with 7 bases between the two ends. The CDR3: CAWKDRSYEQYF. CDR3 in DNA: TGTGCCTGGAAGGACCGCTCCTACGAGCAGTACTTC.